These T cell receptor beta chains were read from a single sample in a study of metastatic and nonmetastatic thyroid tumors. Via MiXCR, TCRdb re-called the PCR reads. Of fewer than 40,000 clones in the sample, about 15% were seen once. The specimen was blood. The receptors originated from a female donor with papillary thyroid cancer or a benign thyroid nodule (not recorded which). Some clones in this sample may be carry-over from other donors' samples. Each CDR3 is given with its conserved first and last residue. The D gene is left open where the match is weak. Clone size, where shown, is once, few, many, or a class for clones that have expanded.

D gene: -; J gene: TRBJ2-7; clone size: many; V gene: TRBV11-2; CDR3 length: 14; CDR3 protein: CASSPKGLPVEQYF; CDR3 DNA: TGTGCCAGCAGCCCAAAGGGACTGCCTGTGGAGCAGTACTTC
D gene: TRBD1; J gene: TRBJ1-2; clone size: -; V gene: TRBV5-1; CDR3 length: 13; CDR3 protein: CASSLEGARGYTF; CDR3 DNA: TGCGCCAGCAGCTTGGAGGGGGCGCGGGGCTACACCTTC
D gene: TRBD2; J gene: TRBJ2-1; clone size: many; V gene: TRBV14; CDR3 length: 14; CDR3 protein: CASRGTSGIGEQFF; CDR3 DNA: TGTGCCAGTCGCGGGACTAGCGGGATTGGTGAGCAGTTCTTC
D gene: TRBD1; J gene: TRBJ2-7; clone size: -; V gene: TRBV6-4; CDR3 length: 15; CDR3 protein: CASSDGGQGHYEQYF; CDR3 DNA: TGTGCCAGCAGTGACGGGGGACAGGGTCACTACGAGCAGTACTTC
D gene: -; J gene: TRBJ1-6; clone size: many; V gene: TRBV27; CDR3 length: 12; CDR3 protein: CASRDRNSPLHF; CDR3 DNA: TGTGCCAGCAGGGACAGAAATTCACCCCTCCACTTT
D gene: TRBD1; J gene: TRBJ2-7; clone size: -; V gene: TRBV6-1; CDR3 length: 14; CDR3 protein: CASSSGTGVNEQYF; CDR3 DNA: TGTGCCAGCAGCTCCGGGACAGGGGTGAACGAGCAGTACTTC
D gene: -; J gene: TRBJ1-3; clone size: many; V gene: TRBV5-1; CDR3 length: 20; CDR3 protein: CASSLRHTKKSHDSGNTIYF; CDR3 DNA: TGCGCCAGCAGCTTGAGACATACTAAGAAATCCCATGACTCTGGAAACACCATATATTTT
D gene: -; J gene: TRBJ1-4; clone size: many; V gene: TRBV28; CDR3 length: 15; CDR3 protein: CASIAAGTTGEKLFF; CDR3 DNA: TGTGCCAGCATCGCAGCCGGGACAACGGGTGAAAAACTGTTTTTT
D gene: -; J gene: TRBJ2-3; clone size: many; V gene: TRBV28; CDR3 length: 16; CDR3 protein: CASSLRAEGGTDTQYF; CDR3 DNA: TGTGCCAGCAGTTTAAGGGCGGAGGGAGGCACAGATACGCAGTATTTT
D gene: -; J gene: TRBJ2-6; clone size: many; V gene: TRBV6-1; CDR3 length: 14; CDR3 protein: CATNMASGANVLTF; CDR3 DNA: TGTGCCACCAATATGGCCTCTGGGGCCAACGTCCTGACTTTC
D gene: -; J gene: TRBJ2-1; clone size: many; V gene: TRBV7-9; CDR3 length: 15; CDR3 protein: CASSPDGTIYNEQFF; CDR3 DNA: TGTGCCAGCAGCCCCGACGGGACCATTTACAATGAGCAGTTCTTC
D gene: TRBD1; J gene: TRBJ1-1; clone size: many; V gene: TRBV6-6; CDR3 length: 13; CDR3 protein: CASSYPGGTEAFF; CDR3 DNA: TGTGCCAGCAGTTACCCAGGGGGCACTGAAGCTTTCTTT
D gene: TRBD2; J gene: TRBJ2-7; clone size: -; V gene: TRBV4-1; CDR3 length: 15; CDR3 protein: CASSRISGTNYEQYF; CDR3 DNA: TGCGCCAGCAGCCGCATTAGCGGGACAAACTACGAGCAGTACTTC
D gene: -; J gene: TRBJ1-3; clone size: few; V gene: TRBV6-1; CDR3 length: 16; CDR3 protein: CASSERGKYSRNTIYF; CDR3 DNA: TGTGCCAGCAGTGAAAGGGGCAAGTACAGTAGAAACACCATATATTTT
D gene: TRBD1; J gene: TRBJ1-4; clone size: many; V gene: TRBV20-1; CDR3 length: 17; CDR3 protein: CSARARQGAFRGEKLFF; CDR3 DNA: TGCAGTGCTAGAGCAAGACAGGGGGCATTTCGAGGTGAAAAACTGTTTTTT
D gene: TRBD1; J gene: TRBJ2-5; clone size: -; V gene: TRBV15; CDR3 length: 19; CDR3 protein: CATSRATLAVRTGGETQYF; CDR3 DNA: TGTGCCACCAGCAGAGCTACCTTGGCCGTGCGGACAGGTGGAGAGACCCAGTACTTC
D gene: -; J gene: TRBJ1-1; clone size: -; V gene: TRBV3-1; CDR3 length: 13; CDR3 protein: CASSSRWYTEAFF; CDR3 DNA: TGTGCCAGCAGCTCAAGGTGGTACACTGAAGCTTTCTTT
D gene: -; J gene: TRBJ2-7; clone size: many; V gene: TRBV20-1; CDR3 length: 11; CDR3 protein: CSARTTYEQYF; CDR3 DNA: TGCAGTGCTAGGACAACCTACGAGCAGTACTTC
D gene: -; J gene: TRBJ2-7; clone size: -; V gene: TRBV3-1; CDR3 length: 18; CDR3 protein: CASSQGRLGGSPRYEQYF; CDR3 DNA: TGTGCCAGCAGCCAAGGGAGACTAGGAGGGAGTCCCAGGTACGAGCAGTACTTC
D gene: TRBD2; J gene: TRBJ2-5; clone size: many; V gene: TRBV20-1; CDR3 length: 14; CDR3 protein: CSARTGTSEETQYF; CDR3 DNA: TGCAGTGCTAGAACTGGGACTAGCGAGGAGACCCAGTACTTC
D gene: -; J gene: TRBJ2-7; clone size: many; V gene: TRBV5-5; CDR3 length: 14; CDR3 protein: CASSLGNGMYEQYF; CDR3 DNA: TGTGCCAGCAGCTTGGGAAACGGGATGTACGAGCAGTACTTC
D gene: TRBD1; J gene: TRBJ2-3; clone size: many; V gene: TRBV28; CDR3 length: 15; CDR3 protein: CASSLGTGHTDTQYF; CDR3 DNA: TGTGCCAGCAGTCTCGGGACAGGGCACACAGATACGCAGTATTTT